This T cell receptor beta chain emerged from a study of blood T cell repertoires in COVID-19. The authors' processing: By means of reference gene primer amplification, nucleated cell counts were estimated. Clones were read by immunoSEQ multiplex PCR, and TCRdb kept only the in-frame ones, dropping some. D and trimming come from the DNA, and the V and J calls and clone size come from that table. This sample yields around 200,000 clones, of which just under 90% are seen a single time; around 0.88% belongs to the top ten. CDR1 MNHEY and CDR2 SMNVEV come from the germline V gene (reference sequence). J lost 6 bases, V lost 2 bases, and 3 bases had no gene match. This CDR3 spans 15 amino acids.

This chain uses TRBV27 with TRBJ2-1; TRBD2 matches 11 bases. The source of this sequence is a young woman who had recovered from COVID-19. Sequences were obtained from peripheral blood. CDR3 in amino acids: CASSLLAGGVNEQFF. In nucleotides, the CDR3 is TGTGCCAGCAGTTTACTAGCGGGAGGCGTCAATGAGCAGTTCTTC.